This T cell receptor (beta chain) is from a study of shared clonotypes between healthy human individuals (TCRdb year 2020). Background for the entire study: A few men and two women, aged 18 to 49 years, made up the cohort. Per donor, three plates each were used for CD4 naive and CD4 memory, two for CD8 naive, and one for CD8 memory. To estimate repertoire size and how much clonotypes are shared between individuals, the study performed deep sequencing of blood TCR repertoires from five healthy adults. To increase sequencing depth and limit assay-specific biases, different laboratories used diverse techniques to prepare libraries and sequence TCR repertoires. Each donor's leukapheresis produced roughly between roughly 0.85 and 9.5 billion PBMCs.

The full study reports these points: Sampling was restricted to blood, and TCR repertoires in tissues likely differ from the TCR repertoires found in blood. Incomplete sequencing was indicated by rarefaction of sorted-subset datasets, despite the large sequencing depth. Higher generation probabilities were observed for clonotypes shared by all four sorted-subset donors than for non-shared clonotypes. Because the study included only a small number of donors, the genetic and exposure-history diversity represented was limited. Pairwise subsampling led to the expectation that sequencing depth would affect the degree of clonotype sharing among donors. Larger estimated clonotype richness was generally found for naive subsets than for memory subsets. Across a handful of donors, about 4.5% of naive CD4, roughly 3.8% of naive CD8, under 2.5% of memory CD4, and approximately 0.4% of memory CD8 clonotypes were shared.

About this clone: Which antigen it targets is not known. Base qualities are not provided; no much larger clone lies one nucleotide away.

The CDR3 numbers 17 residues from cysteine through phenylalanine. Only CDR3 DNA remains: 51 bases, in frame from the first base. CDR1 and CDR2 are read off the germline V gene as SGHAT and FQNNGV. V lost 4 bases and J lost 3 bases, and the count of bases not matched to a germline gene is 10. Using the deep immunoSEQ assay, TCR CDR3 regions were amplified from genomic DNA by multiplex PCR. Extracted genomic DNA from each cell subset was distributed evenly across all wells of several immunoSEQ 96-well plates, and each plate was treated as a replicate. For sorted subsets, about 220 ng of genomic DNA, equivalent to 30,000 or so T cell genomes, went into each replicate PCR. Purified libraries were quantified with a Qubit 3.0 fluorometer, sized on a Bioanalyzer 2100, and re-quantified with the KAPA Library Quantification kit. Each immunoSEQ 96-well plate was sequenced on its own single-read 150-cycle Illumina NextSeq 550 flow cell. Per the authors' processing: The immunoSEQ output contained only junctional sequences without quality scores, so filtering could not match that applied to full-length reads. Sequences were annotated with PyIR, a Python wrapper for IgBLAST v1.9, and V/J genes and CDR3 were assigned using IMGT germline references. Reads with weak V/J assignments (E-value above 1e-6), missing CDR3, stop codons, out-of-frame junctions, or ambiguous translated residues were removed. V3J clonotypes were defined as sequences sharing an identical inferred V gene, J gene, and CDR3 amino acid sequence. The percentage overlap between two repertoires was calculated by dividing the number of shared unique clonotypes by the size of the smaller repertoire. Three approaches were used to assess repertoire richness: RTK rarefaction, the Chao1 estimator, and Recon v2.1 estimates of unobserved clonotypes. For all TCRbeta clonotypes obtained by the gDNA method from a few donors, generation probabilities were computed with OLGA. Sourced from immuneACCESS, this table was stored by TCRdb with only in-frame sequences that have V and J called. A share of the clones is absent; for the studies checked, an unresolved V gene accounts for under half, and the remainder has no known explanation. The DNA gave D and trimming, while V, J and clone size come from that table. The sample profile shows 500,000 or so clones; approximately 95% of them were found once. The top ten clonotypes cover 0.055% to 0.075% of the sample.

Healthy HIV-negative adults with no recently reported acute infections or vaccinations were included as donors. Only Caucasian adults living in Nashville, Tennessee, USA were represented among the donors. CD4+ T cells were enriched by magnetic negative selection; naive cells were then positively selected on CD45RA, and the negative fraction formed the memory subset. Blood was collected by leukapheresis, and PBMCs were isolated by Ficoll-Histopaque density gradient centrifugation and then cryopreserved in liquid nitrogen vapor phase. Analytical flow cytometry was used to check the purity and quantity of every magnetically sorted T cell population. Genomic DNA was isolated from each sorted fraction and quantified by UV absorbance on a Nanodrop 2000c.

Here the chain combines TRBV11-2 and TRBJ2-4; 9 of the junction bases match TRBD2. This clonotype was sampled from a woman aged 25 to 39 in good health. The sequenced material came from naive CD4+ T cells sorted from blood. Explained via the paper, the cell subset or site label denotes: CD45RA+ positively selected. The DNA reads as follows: TGTGCCAGCAGCTCCGGGTGGGAACTAGCGGGCAAAAACATTCAGTACTTC. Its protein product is CASSSGWELAGKNIQYF.